A selection of T cell receptor beta chains follows, all from one sample in a study of OX40 agonist ivuxolimab in advanced cancers. Repertoires were generated with immunoSEQ multiplex PCR, while TCRdb's copy carries only in-frame clones and drops some. The table records fewer than 130,000 clones, roughly nine tenths of them present only once. Sequenced here: CD4+ or CD8+ T cells sorted from blood, sampled in a trial of the OX40 agonist ivuxolimab. These receptors were taken from an adult with an advanced solid tumor such as melanoma, head and neck, liver or kidney cancer. Each CDR3 is given with its conserved first and last residue. The D gene is left open where the match is weak. The size of a clone is reported for some rows only, either as once, few or many, or as a class for expanded clones.

>-|TRBJ2-5|-|TRBV5-1
CASSLVEQFQETQYF
TGCGCCAGCAGCTTGGTAGAACAATTCCAAGAGACCCAGTACTTC
>-|TRBJ2-7|-|TRBV27
CASSLKSLAYEQYF
TGTGCCAGCAGTTTAAAGAGTCTCGCCTACGAGCAGTACTTC
>TRBD1|TRBJ1-1|-|TRBV28
CASSLGGTGLNTEAFF
TGTGCCAGCAGTTTAGGGGGGACAGGGTTGAACACTGAAGCTTTCTTT
>-|TRBJ2-7|-|TRBV30
CAWSVTTDSFLAAEQYF
TGTGCCTGGAGTGTAACAACGGACTCCTTCTTGGCGGCCGAGCAGTACTTC
>TRBD1|TRBJ1-4|-|TRBV28
CASSRLTGGIEKLFF
TGTGCCAGCAGCCGCTTGACAGGGGGTATTGAAAAACTGTTTTTT
>-|TRBJ1-2|-|TRBV10-3
CAISIFGGSYGYTF
TGTGCCATCAGTATATTCGGAGGTTCCTATGGCTACACCTTC
>TRBD2|TRBJ2-7|few|TRBV6-5
CASSFATSGAPGRQYF
TGTGCCAGCAGTTTCGCGACTAGCGGGGCCCCTGGTAGGCAGTACTTC
>TRBD1|TRBJ2-1|-|TRBV5-4
CASSLGGTAAYNEQFF
TGTGCCAGCAGCTTGGGTGGGACAGCAGCCTACAATGAGCAGTTCTTC
>-|TRBJ1-5|-|TRBV27
CASSQTAGLGDAQPQHF
TGTGCCAGCAGTCAAACGGCAGGGTTGGGGGACGCTCAGCCCCAGCATTTT
>TRBD1|TRBJ1-1|-|TRBV6-1
CASSETVGQPNTEAFF
TGTGCCAGCAGTGAAACCGTGGGACAGCCGAACACTGAAGCTTTCTTT
>-|TRBJ1-2|-|TRBV11-2
CASSLSARRNSNYGYTF
TGTGCCAGCAGCTTAAGCGCCCGGAGGAATTCTAACTATGGCTACACCTTC
>-|TRBJ1-2|-|TRBV4-3
CASSQELGRGGSGYTF
TGCGCCAGCAGCCAAGAATTAGGCAGGGGAGGCTCTGGCTACACCTTC
>TRBD2|TRBJ2-2|many|TRBV6-5
CASKGLAVNTGELFF
TGTGCCAGCAAAGGACTAGCGGTGAACACCGGGGAGCTGTTTTTT
>TRBD2|TRBJ2-3|-|TRBV7-2
CASSPLTSGGPGAQYF
TGTGCCAGCAGCCCGCTGACTAGCGGGGGGCCGGGTGCGCAGTATTTT
>-|TRBJ2-1|once|TRBV7-2
CASSLVNAGYNEQFF
TGTGCCAGCAGCCTTGTCAACGCCGGCTACAATGAGCAGTTCTTC
>-|TRBJ1-2|-|TRBV10-3
CAISESRDGGDIHF
TGTGCCATCAGTGAGTCGAGGGACGGGGGCGATATCCACTTC
>TRBD2|TRBJ2-1|-|TRBV7-3
CASSQTSGSIGEQFF
TGTGCCAGCAGCCAGACTAGCGGGAGTATAGGCGAGCAGTTCTTC
>-|TRBJ2-7|many|TRBV27
CASSPGRKLSSYEQYF
TGTGCCAGCAGTCCCGGACGAAAGCTCAGCTCCTACGAGCAGTACTTC
>-|TRBJ2-7|-|TRBV6-1
CASRGGTAAYEQYF
TGTGCCAGCAGGGGAGGGACAGCAGCCTACGAGCAGTACTTC
>-|TRBJ2-7|-|TRBV5-1
CASSSFRQGFNEQYF
TGCGCCAGCAGCTCCTTTAGGCAGGGGTTCAACGAGCAGTACTTC
>-|TRBJ1-1|-|TRBV4-2
CASSQDTEAFF
TGTGCCAGCAGCCAAGACACTGAAGCTTTCTTT
>-|TRBJ2-5|-|TRBV15
CATSPGYQETQYF
TGTGCCACCAGTCCGGGATACCAAGAGACCCAGTACTTC
>TRBD1|TRBJ2-7|-|TRBV27
CASSSLTGAYYEQYF
TGTGCCAGCAGTTCCCTAACAGGGGCGTACTACGAGCAGTACTTC
>-|TRBJ1-3|-|TRBV4-1
CASSREGKAGNTIYF
TGCGCCAGCAGTAGGGAGGGGAAGGCTGGAAACACCATATATTTT
>-|TRBJ2-1|-|TRBV9
CASSVGRRGYNEQFF
TGTGCCAGCAGCGTAGGTAGGCGGGGTTACAATGAGCAGTTCTTC
>-|TRBJ1-2|-|TRBV25-1
CASSTVVNYGYTF
TGTGCCAGCAGTACAGTTGTTAACTATGGCTACACCTTC
>-|TRBJ1-3|-|TRBV6-1
CASTRDAGDTIYF
TGTGCCAGCACCAGGGACGCCGGAGACACCATATATTTT
>TRBD1|TRBJ1-2|-|TRBV15
CATSRDGTVSSF
TGTGCCACCAGCAGAGATGGGACAGTCTCTTCCTTC
>TRBD1|TRBJ1-1|many|TRBV30
CAWSASDRDRTEAFF
TGTGCCTGGAGTGCCTCAGACAGGGATCGCACTGAAGCTTTCTTT
>-|TRBJ2-7|-|TRBV30
CAWSAGLPGEYEQYF
TGTGCCTGGAGTGCGGGACTTCCGGGGGAGTACGAGCAGTACTTC
>-|TRBJ2-1|-|TRBV2
CASTLNRENEQFF
TGTGCCAGCACTTTGAACAGGGAGAATGAGCAGTTCTTC
>TRBD2|TRBJ2-3|-|TRBV7-3
CASSLTSGGVDTQYF
TGTGCCAGCAGCTTGACTAGCGGGGGAGTAGATACGCAGTATTTT
>-|TRBJ1-2|-|TRBV18
CASSPFQGNYGYTF
TGTGCCAGCTCACCCTTCCAGGGGAACTATGGCTACACCTTC
>TRBD1|TRBJ2-2|-|TRBV19
CASSILKGAVGTGELFF
TGTGCCAGTAGTATCTTGAAGGGGGCTGTAGGCACCGGGGAGCTGTTTTTT
>-|TRBJ1-4|-|TRBV7-2
CASSYARTGTRKLFF
TGTGCCAGCAGCTATGCGAGAACCGGGACAAGAAAACTGTTTTTT
>-|TRBJ2-2|-|TRBV9
CASSVGPEGELFF
TGTGCCAGCAGCGTCGGCCCTGAGGGGGAGCTGTTTTTT
>-|TRBJ1-2|-|TRBV7-9
CATTQGRGAGTF
TGTGCCACCACGCAGGGTCGGGGCGCTGGAACCTTC
>-|TRBJ2-2|-|TRBV7-9
CASSLKATNTGELFF
TGTGCCAGCAGCTTAAAGGCAACGAACACCGGGGAGCTGTTTTTT
>-|TRBJ2-2|once|TRBV19
CASSRLANTGELFF
TGTGCCAGTAGTCGACTAGCGAACACCGGGGAGCTGTTTTTT
>TRBD2|TRBJ2-3|-|TRBV9
CASSPLAGLGTDTQYF
TGTGCCAGCAGCCCCCTAGCGGGTTTGGGAACAGATACGCAGTATTTT
>-|TRBJ2-7|-|TRBV7-9
CASSLWRDTGEQYF
TGTGCCAGCAGCTTATGGCGGGATACAGGGGAGCAGTACTTC
>-|TRBJ1-1|-|TRBV9
CASSATGSTEAFF
TGTGCCAGCAGCGCCACAGGGAGCACTGAAGCTTTCTTT
>-|TRBJ2-1|-|TRBV19
CASSQGRRWDEQFF
TGTGCCAGTAGTCAAGGACGGCGTTGGGATGAGCAGTTCTTC
>-|TRBJ1-2|-|TRBV5-5
CASSLELGFYNGYTF
TGTGCCAGCAGCTTGGAACTAGGGTTTTATAATGGCTACACCTTC
>-|TRBJ2-5|-|TRBV7-9
CASSTPRRKETQYF
TGTGCCAGCAGCACCCCCAGGAGAAAAGAGACCCAGTACTTC
>-|TRBJ2-3|-|TRBV18
CASSPTGYLSTDTQYF
TGTGCCAGCTCACCTACAGGGTACTTGAGCACAGATACGCAGTATTTT
>-|TRBJ1-2|-|TRBV7-9
CASSLEPSGGYTF
TGTGCCAGCAGCTTAGAACCATCGGGAGGCTACACCTTC
>-|TRBJ1-2|few|TRBV11-1
CASSWAGAGGYTF
TGTGCCAGCAGCTGGGCAGGGGCTGGAGGCTACACCTTC
>TRBD1|TRBJ2-2|-|TRBV25-1
CASSGRQGAIQNTGELFF
TGTGCCAGCAGTGGTCGACAGGGCGCTATTCAGAACACCGGGGAGCTGTTTTTT
>TRBD1|TRBJ2-7|-|TRBV11-3
CASSLGPGGSEQYF
TGTGCCAGCAGCTTGGGGCCAGGGGGTAGCGAGCAGTACTTC
>-|TRBJ1-5|-|TRBV4-3
CASSQGLSNQPQHF
TGCGCCAGCAGCCAAGGACTTAGCAATCAGCCCCAGCATTTT
>-|TRBJ1-4|once|TRBV7-3
CASSLNRGEKLFF
TGTGCCAGCAGCTTAAACCGGGGAGAAAAACTGTTTTTT
>TRBD1|TRBJ1-1|-|TRBV11-2
CASSSGTVMNTEAFF
TGTGCCAGCAGCTCAGGGACAGTTATGAACACTGAAGCTTTCTTT
>-|TRBJ2-5|-|TRBV18
CASSPLNTLKETQYF
TGTGCCAGCTCACCACTTAACACCCTCAAAGAGACCCAGTACTTC
>-|TRBJ2-3|-|TRBV5-4
CASSFTGTSTDTQYF
TGTGCCAGCAGCTTTACCGGGACTAGCACAGATACGCAGTATTTT